These T cell receptor beta chains were read from a single sample in a study of blood T cell repertoires in COVID-19. Assay: immunoSEQ multiplex PCR; the TCRdb copy retains only in-frame clones and omits some. The sample consists of around 97,000 clones, less than 90% of them appearing once. The sequenced sample consisted of peripheral blood. These receptors came from a human donor in a cohort sampled during active COVID-19. The CDR3 runs from the conserved cysteine through the conserved F or W. A D gene is named only where the DNA matches it firmly. Size values are once, few and many counts, or a class for expanded clones, and some rows have none.

TRBV6-1	TRBD1	-	TRBJ1-2	TGTGCCAGCAGTGAAAGACAGGGCAGGTATGGCTACACCTTC	CASSERQGRYGYTF
TRBV24-1	-	-	TRBJ2-3	TGTGCCACCAGTGATTTGCGGGGAGCCGTTCTCAACACAGATACGCAGTATTTT	CATSDLRGAVLNTDTQYF
TRBV18	TRBD1	-	TRBJ2-3	TGTGCCAGCTCACCAGGGACAGGCACAGATACGCAGTATTTT	CASSPGTGTDTQYF
TRBV29-1	-	-	TRBJ1-1	TGCAGCGTTGAGTGGCGGGAGTACACTGAAGCTTTCTTT	CSVEWREYTEAFF
TRBV7-9	TRBD1	few	TRBJ1-3	TGTGCCAGCAGCGTGACAGGGAAGGGGGGAGTCTCTGGAAACACCATATATTTT	CASSVTGKGGVSGNTIYF
TRBV5-5	TRBD2	-	TRBJ2-7	TGTGCCAGCAGCTTCTCTAGCGGCAGCTCCTACGAGCAGTACTTC	CASSFSSGSSYEQYF
TRBV3-1/TRBV3-2	-	-	TRBJ2-7	TGTGCCAGCAGCCACGTGCGTCGCTCCTACGAGCAGTACTTC	CASSHVRRSYEQYF
TRBV3-1/TRBV3-2	-	-	TRBJ1-1	TGTGCCAGCAGCCAATACACAGCGGGGCTTGAAGCTTTCTTT	CASSQYTAGLEAFF
TRBV19	-	-	TRBJ2-7	TGTGCCAGTAGTATAGATGTTCGCAGGTACGAGCAGTACTTC	CASSIDVRRYEQYF
TRBV10-1	-	-	TRBJ2-5	TGCGCCAGCAGTGAGGACAGGGAGGATAGGGAGACCCAGTACTTC	CASSEDREDRETQYF
TRBV2	-	-	TRBJ2-3	TGTGCCAGCACGGTCACGAGATCTTCGGATACGCAGTATTTT	CASTVTRSSDTQYF
TRBV5-4	-	-	TRBJ2-5	TGTGCCAGCAGCGTATCTAGCGAGGGAGAGACCCAGTACTTC	CASSVSSEGETQYF
TRBV18	-	once	TRBJ1-1	TGTGCCAGCTCACCCCAATATGGGGCAGTGGGCACTGAAGCTTTCTTT	CASSPQYGAVGTEAFF
TRBV7-6	TRBD2	-	TRBJ2-1	TGTGCCAGCAGCTTCAGACTAGCGGGAGAGGGTGGAGAGCAGTTCTTC	CASSFRLAGEGGEQFF
TRBV19	TRBD2	once	TRBJ2-1	TGTGCCAGTAAAAGACTAAACGGGACTAGCGCAGATGAGCAGTTCTTC	CASKRLNGTSADEQFF
TRBV9	-	-	TRBJ2-7	TGTGCCAGCAGCGTAGGGCAGGCGACCTACGAGCAGTACTTC	CASSVGQATYEQYF
TRBV5-1	-	once	TRBJ1-1	TGCGCCAGCCGAGAGACGGGAATGAACACTGAAGCTTTCTTT	CASRETGMNTEAFF
TRBV27	-	once	TRBJ2-2	TGTGCCAGCAGTTTACATACCGACAGTTCGATCACCGGGGAGCTGTTTTTT	CASSLHTDSSITGELFF
TRBV9	-	-	TRBJ1-2	TGTGCCAGCACCGTAGACGACGAAGAGCGGGGGTATGGCTACACCTTC	CASTVDDEERGYGYTF
TRBV2	TRBD1	-	TRBJ1-2	TGTGCCAGCAGTGCCAGACAGGGGGCTAACTATGGCTACACCTTC	CASSARQGANYGYTF
TRBV7-9	TRBD2	-	TRBJ2-3	TGTGCCAGCAGCTCGACTAGCGCCCATACGCAGTATTTT	CASSSTSAHTQYF
TRBV28	TRBD2	-	TRBJ2-1	TGTGCCAGCAGATTAGCGGGGTCCTACAATGAGCAGTTCTTC	CASRLAGSYNEQFF
TRBV5-1	-	-	TRBJ1-4	TGCGCCAGCAGCTTGGACGGGGGGGCTGCAACTAATGAAAAACTGTTTTTT	CASSLDGGAATNEKLFF
TRBV28	TRBD1	-	TRBJ1-2	TGTGCCAGCAGGCCTGGACAGGCTACTAACTATGGCTACACCTTC	CASRPGQATNYGYTF
TRBV3-1/TRBV3-2	-	-	TRBJ1-6	TGTGCCAGCAGCCAAGAAAAACAGGGACCAGCGAATTCACCCCTCCACTTT	CASSQEKQGPANSPLHF
TRBV18	TRBD2	-	TRBJ2-1	TGTGCCAGCTCCTCCGCGGGAGTCAATGAGCAGTTCTTC	CASSSAGVNEQFF
TRBV7-8	TRBD2	once	TRBJ2-1	TGTGCCAGCAGCTTATCGGGACTAGCGGGGGGACACTACAATGAGCAGTTCTTC	CASSLSGLAGGHYNEQFF
TRBV9	TRBD2	-	TRBJ2-7	TGTGCCAGCAGCATCGGGACTAGCGGGAGACCTGTGGAGCCCTACGAGCAGTACTTC	CASSIGTSGRPVEPYEQYF
TRBV5-1	TRBD1	-	TRBJ1-2	TGCGCCAGCAGCGAGCAGGGGGCCTACACCTTC	CASSEQGAYTF
TRBV11-3	-	-	TRBJ2-3	TGTGCCAGCAGCTTAACCCCAGGGGTTAGCACAGATACGCAGTATTTT	CASSLTPGVSTDTQYF
TRBV4-2	TRBD2	-	TRBJ2-1	TGTGCCAGCAGCCAAGATAGAGGACTAGCGGGGACGGCCTACAATGAGCAGTTCTTC	CASSQDRGLAGTAYNEQFF
TRBV5-1	TRBD2	-	TRBJ2-2	TGCGCCAGCAGCCCCGAGCGGGGGGGCTTCGGCGGGGAGCTGTTTTTT	CASSPERGGFGGELFF
TRBV6-1	-	-	TRBJ1-2	TGTGCCAGCAGTGAAGGGTGGCAGGACTATGGCTACACCTTC	CASSEGWQDYGYTF
TRBV11-2	TRBD1	-	TRBJ2-1	TGTGCCAGCAGCGGGACAGCTGGCAATGAGCAGTTCTTC	CASSGTAGNEQFF
TRBV7-2	TRBD2	-	TRBJ2-1	TGTGCCAGCAGCTTACCCCCCGGGACTACACAACATCCCTACAATGAGCAGTTCTTC	CASSLPPGTTQHPYNEQFF
TRBV24-1	-	-	TRBJ1-2	TGTGCCACCAGTGATTTGCAGCCAGGGGTCTATGGCTACACCTTC	CATSDLQPGVYGYTF
TRBV7-2	TRBD1	-	TRBJ2-7	TGTGCCAGCAGCCCGGACAGGACTCGCTCCTACGAGCAGTACTTC	CASSPDRTRSYEQYF
TRBV27	TRBD1	-	TRBJ2-7	TGTGCCAGCAGTTTGAGGGACAGGGGTTCCTACGAGCAGTACTTC	CASSLRDRGSYEQYF
TRBV2	TRBD2	-	TRBJ2-5	TGTGCCAGCAGTGGCGTCTCTAGCGGGAGCAAAATACAAGAGACCCAGTACTTC	CASSGVSSGSKIQETQYF
TRBV4-1	-	-	TRBJ1-2	TGCGCCAGCAGCCAAGGGACAAACCCCTATGGCTACACCTTC	CASSQGTNPYGYTF